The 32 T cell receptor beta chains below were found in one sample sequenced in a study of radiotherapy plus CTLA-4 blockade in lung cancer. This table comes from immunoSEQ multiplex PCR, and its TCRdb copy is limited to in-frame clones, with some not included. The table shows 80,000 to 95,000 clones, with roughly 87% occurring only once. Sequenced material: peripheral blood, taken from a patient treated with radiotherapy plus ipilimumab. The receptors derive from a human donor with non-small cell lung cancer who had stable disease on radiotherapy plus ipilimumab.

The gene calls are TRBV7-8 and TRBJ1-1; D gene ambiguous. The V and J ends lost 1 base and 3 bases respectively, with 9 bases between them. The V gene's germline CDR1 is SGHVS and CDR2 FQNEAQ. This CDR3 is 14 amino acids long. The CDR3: CASSLVTRDTEAFF. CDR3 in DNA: TGTGCCAGCAGCTTAGTGACTAGGGACACTGAAGCTTTCTTT.

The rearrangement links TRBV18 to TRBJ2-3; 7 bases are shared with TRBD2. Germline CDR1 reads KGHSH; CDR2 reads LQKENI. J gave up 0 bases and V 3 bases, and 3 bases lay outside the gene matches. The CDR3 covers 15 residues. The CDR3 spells CASSPAGVSTDTQYF. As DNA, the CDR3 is TGTGCCAGCTCACCCGCGGGGGTTAGCACAGATACGCAGTATTTT.

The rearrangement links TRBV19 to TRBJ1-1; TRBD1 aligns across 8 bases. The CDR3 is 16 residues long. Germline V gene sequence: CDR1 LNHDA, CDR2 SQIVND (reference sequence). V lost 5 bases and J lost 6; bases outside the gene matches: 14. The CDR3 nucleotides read TGTGCCAGTAGTGCGTCCAGGGGGCGGGATCTCTCTGAAGCTTTCTTT. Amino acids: CASSASRGRDLSEAFF.

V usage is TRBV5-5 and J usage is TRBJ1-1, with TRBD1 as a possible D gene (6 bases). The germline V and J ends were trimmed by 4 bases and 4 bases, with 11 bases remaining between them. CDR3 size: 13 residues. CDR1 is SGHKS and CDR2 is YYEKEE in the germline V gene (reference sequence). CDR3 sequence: CASSRDTRTEAFF. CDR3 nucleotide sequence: TGTGCCAGCAGCCGGGACACTCGCACTGAAGCTTTCTTT. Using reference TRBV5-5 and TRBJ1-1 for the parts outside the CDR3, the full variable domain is DAGVTQSPTHLIKTRGQQVTLRCSPISGHKSVSWYQQVLGQGPQFIFQYYEKEERGRGNFPDRFSARQFPNYSSELNVNALLLGDSALYLCASSRDTRTEAFFGQGTRLTVV.

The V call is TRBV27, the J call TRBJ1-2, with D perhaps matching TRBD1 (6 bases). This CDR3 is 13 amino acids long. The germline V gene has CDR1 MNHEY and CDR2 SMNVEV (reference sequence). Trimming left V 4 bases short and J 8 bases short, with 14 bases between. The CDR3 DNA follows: TGTGCCAGCAGTTCCCAGACAGGTCTCGGCTACACCTTC. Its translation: CASSSQTGLGYTF.

The CDR3 region is CASSESYPTGNYGYTF. The CDR3 DNA reads TGCGCCAGCAGTGAGTCGTATCCGACAGGAAACTATGGCTACACCTTC. The rearrangement uses TRBV10-2 and TRBJ1-2; maybe TRBD1 (6 bases). Germline V CDR1 and CDR2: WSHSY, SAAADI. Trimming removed 0 bases from V and 2 bases from J, with 13 bases in between. The CDR3 has 16 residues.

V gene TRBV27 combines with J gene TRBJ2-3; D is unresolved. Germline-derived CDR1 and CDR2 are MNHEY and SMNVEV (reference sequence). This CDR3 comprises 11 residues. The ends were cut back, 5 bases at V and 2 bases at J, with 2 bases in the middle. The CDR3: CASSTTDTQYF. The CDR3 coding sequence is TGTGCCAGCAGTACCACAGATACGCAGTATTTT.

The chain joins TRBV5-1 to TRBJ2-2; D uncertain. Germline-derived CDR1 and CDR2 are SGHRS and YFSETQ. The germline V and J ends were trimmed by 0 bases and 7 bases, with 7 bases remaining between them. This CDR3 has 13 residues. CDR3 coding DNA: TGCGCCAGCAGCTTGGCCACGGGCGGGGAGCTGTTTTTT. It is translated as CASSLATGGELFF.

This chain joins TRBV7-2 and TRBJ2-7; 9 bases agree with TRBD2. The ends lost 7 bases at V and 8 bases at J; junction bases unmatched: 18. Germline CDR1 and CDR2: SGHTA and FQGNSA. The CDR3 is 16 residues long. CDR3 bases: TGTGCCAGCACCCAAGCTTTGGGACTAGCCGCCCCGAAGCAGTACTTC. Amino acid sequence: CASTQALGLAAPKQYF.

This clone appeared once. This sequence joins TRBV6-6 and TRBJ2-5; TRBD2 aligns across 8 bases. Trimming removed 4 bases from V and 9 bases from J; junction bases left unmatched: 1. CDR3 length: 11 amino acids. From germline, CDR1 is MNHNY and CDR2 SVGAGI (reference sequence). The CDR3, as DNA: TGTGCCAGCAGTTGGCGGGAGGCCCAGTACTTC. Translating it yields CASSWREAQYF.

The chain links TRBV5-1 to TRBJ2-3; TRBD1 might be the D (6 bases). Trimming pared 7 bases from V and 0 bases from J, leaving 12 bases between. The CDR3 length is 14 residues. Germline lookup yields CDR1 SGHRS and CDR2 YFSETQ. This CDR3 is CASSGTSSTDTQYF. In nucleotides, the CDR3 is TGCGCCAGCTCCGGGACATCGAGCACAGATACGCAGTATTTT.

This chain's CDR3 is CSVGSGTLTYNEQFF. CDR3 bases: TGCAGCGTTGGAAGTGGGACCCTCACCTACAATGAGCAGTTCTTC. V is TRBV29-1 and J is TRBJ2-1; D may match TRBD1 or TRBD2 (5 bases each). Between the trimmed V and J ends, which lost 4 bases and 2 bases, there was a span of 15 bases. CDR1 and CDR2 from the germline V gene are SQVTM and ANQGSEA. The CDR3 contains 15 residues.

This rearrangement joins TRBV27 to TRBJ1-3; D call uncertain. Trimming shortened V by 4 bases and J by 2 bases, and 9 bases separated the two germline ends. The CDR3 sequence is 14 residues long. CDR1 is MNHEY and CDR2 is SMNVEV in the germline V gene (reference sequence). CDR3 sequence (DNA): TGTGCCAGCAGTTCTGACGGGGCTGGAAACACCATATATTTT. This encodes CASSSDGAGNTIYF.

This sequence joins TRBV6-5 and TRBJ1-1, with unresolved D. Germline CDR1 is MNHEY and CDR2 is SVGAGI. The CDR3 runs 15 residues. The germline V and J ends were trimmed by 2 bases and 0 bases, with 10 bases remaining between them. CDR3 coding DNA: TGTGCCAGCAGTTACATCGCCCGACTGAACACTGAAGCTTTCTTT. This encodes CASSYIARLNTEAFF.

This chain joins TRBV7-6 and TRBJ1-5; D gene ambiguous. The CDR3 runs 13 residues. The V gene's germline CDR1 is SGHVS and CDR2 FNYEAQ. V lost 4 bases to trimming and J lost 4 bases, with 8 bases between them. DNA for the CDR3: TGTGCCAGCAGCTCGCAGGAAAATCAGCCCCAGCATTTT. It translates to CASSSQENQPQHF.

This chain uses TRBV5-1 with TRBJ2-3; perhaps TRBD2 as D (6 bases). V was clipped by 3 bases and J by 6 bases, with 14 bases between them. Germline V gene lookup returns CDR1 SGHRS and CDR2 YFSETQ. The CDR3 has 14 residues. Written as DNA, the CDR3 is TGCGCCAGCAGCTCGCTCGTCGCGGGGGATACGCAGTATTTT. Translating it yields CASSSLVAGDTQYF.

The CDR3 nucleotides are TGCAGCGTTGAGCGAGACGGGGGCATTCAGTACTTC. As protein: CSVERDGGIQYF. The V and J genes are TRBV29-1 and TRBJ2-4; D might be TRBD2 (6 bases). The germline V and J ends were trimmed by 3 bases and 9 bases, with 12 bases remaining between them. Germline CDR1 is SQVTM and CDR2 is ANQGSEA. CDR3 length: 12 residues.

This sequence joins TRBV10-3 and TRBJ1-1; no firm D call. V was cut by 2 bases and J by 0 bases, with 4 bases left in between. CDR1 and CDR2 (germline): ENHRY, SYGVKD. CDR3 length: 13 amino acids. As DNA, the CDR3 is TGTGCCATCAGTGAGGGGATGAACACTGAAGCTTTCTTT. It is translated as CAISEGMNTEAFF.

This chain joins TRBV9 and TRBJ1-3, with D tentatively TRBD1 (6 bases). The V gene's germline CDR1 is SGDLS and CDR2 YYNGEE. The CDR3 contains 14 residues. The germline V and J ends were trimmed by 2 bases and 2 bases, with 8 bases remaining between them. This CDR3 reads CASSVGGAGNTIYF. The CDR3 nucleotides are TGTGCCAGCAGCGTTGGGGGCGCTGGAAACACCATATATTTT.

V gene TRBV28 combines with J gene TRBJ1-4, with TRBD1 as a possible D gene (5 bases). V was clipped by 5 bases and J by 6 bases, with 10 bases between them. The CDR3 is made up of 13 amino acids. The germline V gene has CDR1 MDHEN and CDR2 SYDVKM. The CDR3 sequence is CASSATVYEKLFF. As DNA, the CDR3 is TGTGCCAGCAGTGCGACAGTTTATGAAAAACTGTTTTTT. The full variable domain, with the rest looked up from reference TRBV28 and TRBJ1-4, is DVKVTQSSRYLVKRTGEKVFLECVQDMDHENMFWYRQDPGLGLRLIYFSYDVKMKEKGDIPEGYSVSREKKERFSLILESASTNQTSMYLCASSATVYEKLFFGSGTQLSVL.

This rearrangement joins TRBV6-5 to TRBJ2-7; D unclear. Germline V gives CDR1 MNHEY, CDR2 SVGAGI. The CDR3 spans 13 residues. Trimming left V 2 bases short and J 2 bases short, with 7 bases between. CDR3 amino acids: CASSYGEPYEQYF. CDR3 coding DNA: TGTGCCAGCAGTTACGGGGAACCCTACGAGCAGTACTTC.

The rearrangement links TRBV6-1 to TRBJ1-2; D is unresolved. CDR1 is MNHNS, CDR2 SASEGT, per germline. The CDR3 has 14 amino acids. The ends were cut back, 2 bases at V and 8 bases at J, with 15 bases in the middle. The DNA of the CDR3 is TGTGCCAGCAGTGAAACCCCACCCCGGAGGGGCTACACCTTC. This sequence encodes CASSETPPRRGYTF.

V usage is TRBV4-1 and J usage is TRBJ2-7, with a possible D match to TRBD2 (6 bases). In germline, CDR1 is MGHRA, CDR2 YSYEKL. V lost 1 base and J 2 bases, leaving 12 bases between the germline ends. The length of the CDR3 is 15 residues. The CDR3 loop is CASSQVWGVPYEQYF. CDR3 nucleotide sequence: TGCGCCAGCAGCCAAGTCTGGGGGGTTCCCTACGAGCAGTACTTC.

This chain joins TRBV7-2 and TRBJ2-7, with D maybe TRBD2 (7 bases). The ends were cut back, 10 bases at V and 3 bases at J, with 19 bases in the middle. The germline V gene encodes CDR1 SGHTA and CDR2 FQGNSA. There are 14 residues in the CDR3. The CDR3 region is CAINSRRGGYEQYF. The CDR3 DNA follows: TGTGCCATCAATTCACGGAGGGGGGGCTACGAGCAGTACTTC.

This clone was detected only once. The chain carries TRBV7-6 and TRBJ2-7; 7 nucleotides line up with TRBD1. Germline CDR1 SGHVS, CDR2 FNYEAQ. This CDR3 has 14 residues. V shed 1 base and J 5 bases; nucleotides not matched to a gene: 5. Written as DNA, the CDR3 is TGTGCCAGCAGCTTAGGAAGGGGGCTGCACGAGCAGTACTTC. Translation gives CASSLGRGLHEQYF.

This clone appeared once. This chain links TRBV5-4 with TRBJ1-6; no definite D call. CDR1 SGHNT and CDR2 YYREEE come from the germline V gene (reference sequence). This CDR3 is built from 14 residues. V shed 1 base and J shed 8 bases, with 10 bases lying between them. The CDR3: CASSLSSGDSPLHF. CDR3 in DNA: TGTGCCAGCAGCTTGTCATCAGGAGATTCACCCCTCCACTTT.

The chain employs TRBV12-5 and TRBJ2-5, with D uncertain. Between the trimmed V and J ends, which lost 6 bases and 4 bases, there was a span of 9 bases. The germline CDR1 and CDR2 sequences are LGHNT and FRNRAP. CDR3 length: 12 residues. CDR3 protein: CASGRIGETQYF. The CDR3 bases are TGTGCTAGTGGCAGGATCGGAGAGACCCAGTACTTC. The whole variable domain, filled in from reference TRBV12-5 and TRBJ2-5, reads DARVTQTPRHKVTEMGQEVTMRCQPILGHNTVFWYRQTMMQGLELLAYFRNRAPLDDSGMPKDRFSAEMPDATLATLKIQPSEPRDSAVYFCASGRIGETQYFGPGTRLLVL.

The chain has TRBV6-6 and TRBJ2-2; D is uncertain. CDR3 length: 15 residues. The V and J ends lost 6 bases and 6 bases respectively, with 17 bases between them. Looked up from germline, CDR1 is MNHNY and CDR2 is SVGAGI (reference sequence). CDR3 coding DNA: TGTGCCAGCAGGGGTGAGAGGAAGGCGGCCGGGGAGCTGTTTTTT. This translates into CASRGERKAAGELFF.

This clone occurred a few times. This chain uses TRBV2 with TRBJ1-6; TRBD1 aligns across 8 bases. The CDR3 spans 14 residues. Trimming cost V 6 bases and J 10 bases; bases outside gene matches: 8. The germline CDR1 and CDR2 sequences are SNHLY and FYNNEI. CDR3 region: CASRVDRGNSPLHF. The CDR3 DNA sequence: TGTGCCAGCAGGGTAGACAGGGGCAACTCACCCCTCCACTTT.

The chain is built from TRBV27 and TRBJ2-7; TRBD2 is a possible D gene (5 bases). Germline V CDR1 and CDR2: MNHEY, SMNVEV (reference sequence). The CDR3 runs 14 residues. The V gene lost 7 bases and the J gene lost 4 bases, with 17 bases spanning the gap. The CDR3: CASTPAGLSYEQYF. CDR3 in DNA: TGTGCCAGCACGCCAGCAGGACTCAGTTACGAGCAGTACTTC.

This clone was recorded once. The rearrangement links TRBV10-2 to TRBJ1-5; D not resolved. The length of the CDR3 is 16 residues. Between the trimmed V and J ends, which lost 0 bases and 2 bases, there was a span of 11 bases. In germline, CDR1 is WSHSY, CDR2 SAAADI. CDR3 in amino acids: CASSESGDWGNQPQHF. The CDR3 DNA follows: TGCGCCAGCAGTGAGTCTGGGGATTGGGGCAATCAGCCCCAGCATTTT.

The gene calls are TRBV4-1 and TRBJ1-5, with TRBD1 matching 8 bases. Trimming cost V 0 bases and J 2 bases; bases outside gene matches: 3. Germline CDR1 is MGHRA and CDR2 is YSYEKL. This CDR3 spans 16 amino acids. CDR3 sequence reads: CASSQDQTGGNQPQHF. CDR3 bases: TGCGCCAGCAGCCAAGATCAGACAGGGGGCAATCAGCCCCAGCATTTT.